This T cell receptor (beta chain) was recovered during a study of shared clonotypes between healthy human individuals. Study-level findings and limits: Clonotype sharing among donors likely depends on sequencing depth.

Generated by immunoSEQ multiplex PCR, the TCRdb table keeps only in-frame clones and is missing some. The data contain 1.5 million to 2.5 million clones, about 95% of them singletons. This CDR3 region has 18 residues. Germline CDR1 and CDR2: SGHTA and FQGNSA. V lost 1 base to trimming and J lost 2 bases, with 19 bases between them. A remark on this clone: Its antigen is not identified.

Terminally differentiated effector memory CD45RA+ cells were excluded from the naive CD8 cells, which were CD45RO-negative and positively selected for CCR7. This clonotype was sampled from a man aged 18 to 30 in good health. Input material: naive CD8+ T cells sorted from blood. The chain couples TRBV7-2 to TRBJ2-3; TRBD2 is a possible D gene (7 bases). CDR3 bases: TGTGCCAGCAGCTTAGGCCCCACGGGGGGCTCCCTCACAGATACGCAGTATTTT. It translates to CASSLGPTGGSLTDTQYF.